Sequencing of this T cell receptor (beta chain) was carried out in a study of CD8+CD57+ T cells in acquired aplastic anemia. The overall study: Across the sorted CD4+ and CD8+ cells, DNA amounts averaged about 3.2 ug.

Per the germline V gene, CDR1 is SGHAT and CDR2 is FQNNGV. The CDR3 contains 17 residues. The ends were cut back, 4 bases at V and 7 bases at J, with 20 bases in the middle. Investigators profiled TCR beta VDJ and CDR3 from genomic DNA template. From the reads, TCRdb called clonotypes with MiXCR, one entry per CDR3 protein. The profile shows about 150,000 distinct CDR3 sequences, less than 45% of them singletons. V gene TRBV11-2 combines with J gene TRBJ1-6; possible D gene TRBD1, 6 bases. The sequenced material came from sorted CD4+, CD8+, or CD8+CD57+ T cells (not recorded which) from PBMCs. The sequence was collected from a human donor in good health, serving as a control. The CDR3 protein is CASSSGGRGTANSPLHF. The CDR3 bases are TGTGCCAGCAGCTCCGGGGGGCGGGGGACGGCAAATTCACCCCTCCACTTT.